These T cell receptor beta chains were read from a single sample in a study of cytomegalovirus exposure and HLA in healthy donors. TCRdb's copy holds only in-frame clones and misses some; the assay was immunoSEQ multiplex PCR. The sample has roughly 88,000 clones, 60% to 85% seen once. The material sequenced was PBMCs. These receptors were taken from a man aged 30-40 years in good health and CMV-seropositive. Both conserved end residues are trimmed from each CDR3.

>TRBJ1-2|TRBV6-1
ASSEVPGTGYGYT
>TRBJ2-5|TRBV18
ASSLVGTSEETQY
>TRBJ2-2|TRBV2
ASSQLAGGTGGELF
>TRBJ2-1|TRBV7-2
ASSSPGRPSSYNEQF
>TRBJ2-4|TRBV15
ATSRELAGGSTQY
>TRBJ2-7|TRBV7-6
ASSLGSGNEQY
>TRBJ1-2|TRBV5-5
ASSLERTGTNYGYT
>TRBJ2-1|TRBV5-1
ASSSFQGTASSYNEQF
>TRBJ1-2|TRBV10-1
ARRASTGTGYT
>TRBJ2-3|TRBV4-1
ASSQDAVGPDTQY
>TRBJ2-7|TRBV28
ASSLGDISYEQY
>TRBJ1-4|TRBV2
ASSESGSYLF
>TRBJ2-3|TRBV7-9
ASSLIGTDTQY
>TRBJ2-5|TRBV27
ASSLSTGGPKTQY
>TRBJ2-5|TRBV9
ASSVAGGGETQY
>TRBJ2-5|TRBV2
ASSRTSGGRGETQY
>TRBJ2-5|TRBV6-6
ASSYSSETQY